This passage covers 5 T cell receptor beta chains from one sample sequenced in a study of T cell repertoires in cytomegalovirus infection. TCRdb re-analysed the reads in MiXCR, keeping a single row per CDR3 protein. The sample has around 450,000 distinct CDR3 sequences; roughly 30% are singletons. Material: PBMCs. The receptor set was obtained from a human donor in good health (CMV status not recorded). Some clones in this sample may be carry-over from other donors' samples.

This clonotype was seen a few times. The V and J genes are TRBV25-1 and TRBJ1-6; no definite D call. Trimming removed 2 bases at V and 0 bases at J, with 11 bases between. Germline V lookup: CDR1 MGHDK, CDR2 SYGVNS. The CDR3 extends over 17 amino acids. The chain's CDR3 is CASSEPPDGSYNSPLHF. CDR3 DNA: TGTGCCAGCAGTGAACCGCCGGACGGCTCCTATAATTCACCCCTCCACTTT.

The V gene is TRBV6-2 or TRBV6-3, the J gene TRBJ2-5; D is undetermined. The germline gives CDR1 MNHEY, CDR2 SVGEGT. This CDR3 region has 15 residues. V lost 9 bases, J lost 2 bases, and 19 bases lay in between. The CDR3 sequence is CASCSLDAGQETQYF. CDR3 bases: TGTGCCAGTTGTTCCCTAGATGCTGGGCAAGAGACCCAGTACTTC.

For this clonotype: The germline gene is not matched at one end of the junction; a read error may be the cause. CDR3 region: CASRPVGENTDTQYF. The CDR3 DNA reads TGTGCCAGCAGACCAGTCGGGGAAAACACAGATACGCAGTATTTT. This chain joins TRBV4-1 and TRBJ2-3, with D tentatively TRBD2 (5 bases). CDR3 length: 15 residues. The germline V gene encodes CDR1 MGHRA and CDR2 YSYEKL.

The chain links TRBV4-1 to TRBJ2-7; no definite D call. The CDR3 consists of 15 residues. CDR1 MGHRA and CDR2 YSYEKL come from the germline V gene. V lost 0 bases, J lost 6 bases, and 15 bases lay in between. CDR3 region: CASSQEEPPGTEQYF. Here the CDR3 DNA reads TGCGCCAGCAGCCAAGAAGAGCCTCCTGGCACCGAGCAGTACTTC.

This clonotype has more than one count but fewer than ten. V is TRBV4-1 and J is TRBJ2-7; the match to TRBD1 covers 12 bases. After removal of 3 bases from V and 3 bases from J, the junction contained 3 bases not matched to a gene. Germline V lookup: CDR1 MGHRA, CDR2 YSYEKL. The CDR3 loop spans 15 amino acids. The CDR3 loop is CASSQGDRGLYEQYF. For the CDR3, the DNA is TGCGCCAGCAGCCAGGGGGACAGGGGGCTCTACGAGCAGTACTTC.